The rows below give T cell receptor beta chains drawn from one sample of a study of shared clonotypes between healthy human individuals. TCRdb keeps only in-frame clones here, not all; method: immunoSEQ multiplex PCR. The sample carries fewer than 850,000 clones, 90% recorded once. Sample: memory CD8+ T cells from PBMCs. Receptors originate from a young man in good health. Some clones in this sample may be carry-over from other donors' samples. CDR3s include the opening cysteine and the closing phenylalanine or tryptophan. D genes are given only for firm matches. Rows may omit the clone size; those that give it use once, few, many or a size class.

abundance	v_gene	d_gene	j_gene	CDR3nt	CDR3aa
.	TRBV28	.	TRBJ2-7	TGTGCCAGCAGTTTAGAGGGGTCCTGGGAGCAGTACTTC	CASSLEGSWEQYF
.	TRBV10-3	TRBD2	TRBJ2-1	TGTGCCATCAGTGAGCCTAGCGGGAGCTCCTACAATGAGCAGTTCTTC	CAISEPSGSSYNEQFF
.	TRBV10-3	.	TRBJ2-5	TGTGCCATCAGTGAGTTCGAAGAGACCCAGTACTTC	CAISEFEETQYF
.	TRBV2	.	TRBJ1-5	TGTGCCAGCAGTGAAGCGGTTGGTGGAGCTGGAAATCAGCCCCAGCATTTT	CASSEAVGGAGNQPQHF
.	TRBV7-6	.	TRBJ2-5	TGTGCCAGCAGCGCCGGGAGGACAGGGATAAACCAAGAGACCCAGTACTTC	CASSAGRTGINQETQYF
once	TRBV27	TRBD1	TRBJ2-3	TGTGCCAGCAGTTCCCCGAGAGGGGGCGGGAGCACAGATACGCAGTATTTT	CASSSPRGGGSTDTQYF
.	TRBV6-6	.	TRBJ2-3	TGTGCCAGCAGTTCCGTGGTTCCAGATACGCAGTATTTT	CASSSVVPDTQYF
.	TRBV13	.	TRBJ2-2	TGTGCCAGCAGTCGAGGGAACACCGGGGAGCTGTTTTTT	CASSRGNTGELFF
.	TRBV4-1	.	TRBJ2-7	TGCGCCAGCAGCTTTGGACGATCCTACGAGCAGTACTTC	CASSFGRSYEQYF
.	TRBV27	.	TRBJ1-1	TGTGCCAGCAGTCCGGGGGGGGGCACTGAAGCTTTCTTT	CASSPGGGTEAFF
once	TRBV27	TRBD2	TRBJ2-7	TGTGCCAGCGGTATAGGCGGGAGCTACGAGCAGTACTTC	CASGIGGSYEQYF
.	TRBV7-9	.	TRBJ2-2	TGTGCCAGCAGCTTAGAGGGTATCGTCACCGGGGAGCTGTTTTTT	CASSLEGIVTGELFF
many	TRBV27	TRBD1	TRBJ1-4	TGTGCCAGCAGTTGGATGCCGGACAGGAATGAAAAACTGTTTTTT	CASSWMPDRNEKLFF
.	TRBV6-5	TRBD1	TRBJ1-3	TGTGCCAGCAGGTCAGGGACAGGGTACGGAAACACCATATATTTT	CASRSGTGYGNTIYF
.	TRBV5-1	.	TRBJ2-7	TGCGCCAGCAGCCCGGGGCTCTACCTTTCCTACGAGCAGTACTTC	CASSPGLYLSYEQYF
.	TRBV15	TRBD1	TRBJ2-4	TGTGCCACCAGCAGAGATTTTGGGTGGGACAGACTCAAAAACATTCAGTACTTC	CATSRDFGWDRLKNIQYF
.	TRBV27	.	TRBJ1-1	TGTGCCAGCAACAAGGGGTATGGCACTGAAGCTTTCTTT	CASNKGYGTEAFF
.	TRBV28	TRBD2	TRBJ2-5	TGTGCCAGCAGTACTTCCGGGACTAGCGGGAGTGGAGAGACCCAGTACTTC	CASSTSGTSGSGETQYF
.	TRBV7-2	TRBD1	TRBJ2-5	TGTGCCAGCAGCCCACTCAGGGGGCGCGGGGAGACCCAGTACTTC	CASSPLRGRGETQYF
.	TRBV12-5	.	TRBJ1-1	TGTGCTAGTGGTTTAGGACACAAGAACACTGAAGCTTTCTTT	CASGLGHKNTEAFF
.	TRBV5-1	TRBD1	TRBJ1-1	TGCGCCAGCAGCAGGGGCGGGACAGGGAAAACTGAAGCTTTCTTT	CASSRGGTGKTEAFF
.	TRBV27	.	TRBJ1-1	TGTGCCAGCAGTAGTACGGGACTCACTGAAGCTTTCTTT	CASSSTGLTEAFF
.	TRBV5-1	.	TRBJ1-2	TGCGCCAGCAGCTCCGGATTCGTGACCGAAAACTATGGCTACACCTTC	CASSSGFVTENYGYTF
.	TRBV29-1	.	TRBJ2-7	TGCAGCGTTGTAGAAGGGATGCACGAGCAGTACTTC	CSVVEGMHEQYF
.	TRBV6-1	.	TRBJ1-1	TGTGCCAGCAGTCCCGGTCCGGTGAACACTGAAGCTTTCTTT	CASSPGPVNTEAFF
once	TRBV27	TRBD1	TRBJ1-1	TGTGCCAGCAGTTTACTAACGGGACAGGGGACTAACACTGAAGCTTTCTTT	CASSLLTGQGTNTEAFF
once	TRBV25-1	.	TRBJ1-6	TGTGCCAGCAGTGAATCCGCGGGGGCTGATTCACCCCTCCACTTT	CASSESAGADSPLHF
once	TRBV2	.	TRBJ2-4	TGTGCCAGCAGCTCAGGTCTAGCCAAAAACATTCAGTACTTC	CASSSGLAKNIQYF
.	TRBV27	.	TRBJ1-4	TGTGCCAGCCGAATAACCGCGGGAGGGGAAAAACTGTTTTTT	CASRITAGGEKLFF
.	TRBV7-6	TRBD1	TRBJ2-7	TGTGCCAGCAGCTTAGCCAGGGGGAACGAGCAGTACTTC	CASSLARGNEQYF
.	TRBV7-9	.	TRBJ2-5	TGTGCCAGCAGTTCGAGGGTAGGCCAAGAGACCCAGTACTTC	CASSSRVGQETQYF
.	TRBV6-1	.	TRBJ2-7	TGTGCCAGCAGTGAAGCTACCGGAGGGGGAGGGTCCTACGAGCAGTACTTC	CASSEATGGGGSYEQYF
.	TRBV9	TRBD1	TRBJ2-7	TGTGCCAGCAGCGTGGGACAGGGGGCCGAGCAGTACTTC	CASSVGQGAEQYF
.	TRBV5-6	.	TRBJ1-1	TGTGCCAGCAGCTTGGAGGGACTCGGCAGGGGCGACACTGAAGCTTTCTTT	CASSLEGLGRGDTEAFF
.	TRBV11-1	.	TRBJ2-7	TGTGCCAGCAGCTTAGGGGGGGCCAACGAGCAGTACTTC	CASSLGGANEQYF
.	TRBV27	TRBD1	TRBJ1-5	TGTGCCAGCAGTCCTTACGGGACAGGGGGGGTCAATCAGCCCCAGCATTTT	CASSPYGTGGVNQPQHF
once	TRBV9	.	TRBJ2-2	TGTGCCAGCTGCGAGGGCGCCAACACCGGGGAGCTGTTTTTT	CASCEGANTGELFF
.	TRBV28	.	TRBJ2-7	TGTGCCAGCAGTCTGTTGGGGGTGGAGAACGAGCAGTACTTC	CASSLLGVENEQYF
.	TRBV9	.	TRBJ1-2	TGTGCCAGCAGCGTGCCCTCAGACAGTACCTATGGCTACACCTTC	CASSVPSDSTYGYTF
.	TRBV27	TRBD2	TRBJ2-7	TGTGCCAGCAGCCCCCTCCGGGGGGGCGAGCAGTACTTC	CASSPLRGGEQYF
.	TRBV5-8	TRBD1	TRBJ2-6	TGTGCCAGCAGCCAAGATTGGACAGGGGGCATTGGGGCCAACGTCCTGACTTTC	CASSQDWTGGIGANVLTF